This entry is about one T cell receptor (beta chain). Its target is unknown. Assay: immunoSEQ multiplex PCR; the TCRdb copy retains only in-frame clones and omits some. The table has about 120,000 clones, approximately 90% seen once. The data belong to a study of T cell responses to AZD1222 COVID-19 vaccine. Study-wide points: It should be noted that donors were predominantly white British and more often female, and clonal diversity was possibly underestimated. The span of vaccine-associated CD4 TCRs extended across spike, with dominance at 160-218 and 743-854.

Second-dose schedules of about 4 or about 12 weeks were combined. The V end lost 0 bases, the J end lost 0 bases, and 8 bases lay between the germline ends. The germline V gene encodes CDR1 SGHRS and CDR2 YFSETQ. This CDR3 comprises 15 residues. The chain carries TRBV5-1 and TRBJ2-3; D might be TRBD2 (5 bases). The clonotype originates from an adult who received the AZD1222 COVID-19 vaccine. The sample consisted of peripheral blood, taken 28 days after the second AZD1222 dose. The CDR3 is CASSLVQRSTDTQYF. For the CDR3, the DNA is TGCGCCAGCAGCTTGGTTCAGCGGAGCACAGATACGCAGTATTTT. The full variable domain, rest sourced from reference TRBV5-1 and TRBJ2-3, is KAGVTQTPRYLIKTRGQQVTLSCSPISGHRSVSWYQQTPGQGLQFLFEYFSETQRNKGNFPGRFSGRQFSNSRSEMNVSTLELGDSALYLCASSLVQRSTDTQYFGPGTRLTVL.